This TCR beta chain was obtained from a study of blood T cell repertoires in COVID-19. Study-wide context: The cDNA or gDNA used as material had been derived from T cells, B-cell-depleted T cells, or PBMCs.

The V end lost 0 bases, the J end lost 0 bases, and 4 bases lay between the germline ends. The V gene's germline CDR1 is SGHRS and CDR2 YFSETQ. This CDR3 contains 15 residues. A remark on this clone: This sample includes further DNA sequences coding for the same CDR3.

Profiling relied on immunoSEQ multiplex PCR, and the TCRdb table lists in-frame clones only, not all of them. The top ten hold under 5.5% of the sample, which has 200,000 to 300,000 clones, 84% seen once. The genes are TRBV5-1 and TRBJ2-6; no reliable D call. This sequence originates from a man aged 60 to 69 with acute or convalescent COVID-19. Source material: peripheral blood. The CDR3: CASSLGGSGANVLTF. CDR3 nucleotide sequence: TGCGCCAGCAGCTTGGGCGGCTCTGGGGCCAACGTCCTGACTTTC.